The source of this T cell receptor (beta chain) is a study of shared clonotypes between healthy human individuals. Measured with immunoSEQ multiplex PCR; TCRdb has only the in-frame clones, and not every one. The table includes more than 550,000 clones, around 90% detected once. The CDR3 has 15 amino acids. The germline V gene has CDR1 MNHEY and CDR2 SMNVEV (reference sequence). V was clipped by 2 bases and J by 4 bases, with 14 bases between them. CD8 memory fractions consisted of CD45RO+ and CCR7-negative CD45RA+ TemRA cells together. The sequencing input was memory CD8+ T cells from PBMCs. Described subset: CD45RO+ cells pooled with CCR7-negative TemRA cells. The V call is TRBV27, the J call TRBJ1-2; tentatively, D is TRBD1 (5 bases). The clonotype comes from a man aged 18 to 30 in good health. Some clones in this sample may be carry-over from other donors' samples. CDR3 in amino acids: CASSLRFQGLYGYTF. CDR3 bases: TGTGCCAGCAGTTTAAGGTTTCAGGGCCTCTATGGCTACACCTTC.